The clone carrying this TCR beta chain turned up a few times. At sampling all donors were nominally healthy, likely with unrecorded immune exposures. The sample originates from a study of cytomegalovirus exposure and HLA in healthy donors. The PCR made use of 60 Vbeta and 13 Jbeta primers. Produced via immunoSEQ multiplex PCR; TCRdb's table is partial and in-frame only. The sample lists roughly 130,000 clones, approximately 76% seen once, with 1.8% in the top ten. Sequenced material: PBMCs. This TCR was sampled from a man aged 35-49 years in good health and CMV-seronegative.

In nucleotides, the CDR3 is TGTGCCAGCAGCTTAGACAGGGGGTCCTACGAGCAGTACTTC. This codes for CASSLDRGSYEQYF. This sequence joins TRBV7-6 and TRBJ2-7; 8 positions match TRBD1. Germline V gives CDR1 SGHVS, CDR2 FNYEAQ. The V gene end was trimmed by 1 base and the J gene end by 1 base; junction bases not matched to a gene: 0. The CDR3 totals 14 residues.